This T cell receptor (beta chain) was retrieved from a study of cytomegalovirus exposure and HLA in healthy donors. To note about this clone: Its antigen is undetermined.

The PCR made use of 60 Vbeta and 13 Jbeta primers. The repertoire was sequenced with immunoSEQ multiplex PCR; TCRdb's copy has only in-frame clones and lacks some. The repertoire consists of 150,000 or so clones, with approximately 72% occurring once and the leading ten covering about 2.7%. Study observations and caveats: Reports indicate that TCR beta sequences accurately predicted the HLA-A and HLA-B alleles of most subjects. Immune exposure information available was restricted to CMV serostatus. Later analysis suggested most CMV-associated TCR beta chains were HLA-restricted.

The germline V gene has CDR1 SQVTM and CDR2 ANQGSEA. This CDR3 has 13 residues. V was trimmed by 7 bases and J by 4 bases, leaving 15 bases between them. The sequencing input was PBMCs. The clonotype was recovered from a young man in good health and CMV-seronegative. This chain links TRBV29-1 with TRBJ2-3; no reliable D call. The CDR3 DNA reads as TGCAGCGCCTTTGTGCGGTGGCCAGATACGCAGTATTTT. Its translation: CSAFVRWPDTQYF.